What follows are 30 T cell receptor beta chains derived from one specimen sequenced in a study of cytomegalovirus exposure and HLA in healthy donors. Primers: 60 Vbeta forward and 13 Jbeta reverse. The data were produced by immunoSEQ multiplex PCR, yet TCRdb's version contains in-frame clones alone and is incomplete. This table holds hundreds of thousands of clones, around three quarters found once. The sequencing sample was made of PBMCs. These receptors all come from a man aged 40-49 years in good health and CMV-seronegative.

The table lists this clone with a few counts. J is TRBJ2-3 and V is TRBV5-1; TRBD1 is a possible D gene (6 bases). Trimming took 4 bases from V and 6 from J, leaving 18 bases between them. This CDR3 is built from 15 residues. CDR1 SGHRS and CDR2 YFSETQ come from the germline V gene. Here the CDR3 reads CASSLSTGPQDTQYF. The CDR3 bases are TGCGCCAGCAGCCTATCGACAGGCCCCCAGGATACGCAGTATTTT.

As concerns this clone: Mismatch with germline at one junction end may stem from a read error. This chain uses TRBV5-1 with TRBJ1-2; D remains unclear. Germline V gene sequence: CDR1 SGHRS, CDR2 YFSETQ. CDR3 length: 13 amino acids. The chain's CDR3 is CASSLLTNYGCTF. The CDR3, as DNA: TGCGCCAGCAGCTTGCTAACCAACTATGGCTGCACCTTC.

The rearrangement links TRBV19 to TRBJ1-1, with a tentative D call TRBD1 (5 bases). The CDR3 runs 14 residues. Germline CDR1 reads LNHDA; CDR2 reads SQIVND (reference sequence). The ends were cut back, 3 bases at V and 4 bases at J, with 12 bases in the middle. CDR3 bases: TGTGCCAGTAGTATCGATGGGGGGATCACTGAAGCTTTCTTT. Translating it yields CASSIDGGITEAFF.

The genes are TRBV2 and TRBJ1-1, with D uncertain. Between the trimmed V and J ends, which lost 5 bases and 0 bases, there was a span of 16 bases. The CDR3 runs to 16 residues. Germline V gene lookup returns CDR1 SNHLY and CDR2 FYNNEI. The CDR3 DNA reads TGTGCCAGCAGTATTTCCCGGGAAACTTTGAACACTGAAGCTTTCTTT. Translating it yields CASSISRETLNTEAFF.

CDR3 bases: TGCGCCAGCAGCTGGGGGGGACAAAAGAACACTGAAGCTTTCTTT. Amino acid sequence: CASSWGGQKNTEAFF. This chain joins TRBV5-1 and TRBJ1-1; D is possibly TRBD1 (6 bases). CDR3 length: 15 amino acids. Germline CDR1 and CDR2: SGHRS and YFSETQ. Trimming left V 3 bases short and J 1 base short, with 13 bases between.

The rearrangement links TRBV19 to TRBJ2-6; D is unclear. Germline lookup yields CDR1 LNHDA and CDR2 SQIVND (reference sequence). This CDR3 has 17 residues. Trimming cost V 3 bases and J 0 bases, with 12 bases left between them. The CDR3 DNA is TGTGCCAGTAGTATTAGGCAGGATTACTCTGGGGCCAACGTCCTGACTTTC. Its translation is CASSIRQDYSGANVLTF.

This sequence joins TRBV9 and TRBJ1-4, with 7 bases lining up with TRBD1. Germline assignment: CDR1 SGDLS and CDR2 YYNGEE. This CDR3 is 14 amino acids long. The ends lost 0 bases at V and 5 bases at J; junction bases unmatched: 1. The CDR3 nucleotides are TGTGCCAGCAGCGTAGGGACAGGAAATGAAAAACTGTTTTTT. Protein: CASSVGTGNEKLFF. Together with reference TRBV9 and TRBJ1-4, the CDR3 gives the full variable domain: DSGVTQTPKHLITATGQRVTLRCSPRSGDLSVYWYQQSLDQGLQFLIQYYNGEERAKGNILERFSAQQFPDLHSELNLSSLELGDSALYFCASSVGTGNEKLFFGSGTQLSVL.

This sequence joins TRBV5-8 and TRBJ2-7; TRBD1 agrees at 10 bases. CDR3 size: 14 residues. V shed 5 bases, J shed 1 base, and the junction held 3 bases outside the gene matches. CDR1 SGHTS and CDR2 YDEGEE come from the germline V gene. The CDR3 nucleotides read TGTGCCAGCAGAGGACAGGGGGGGTCCTACGAGCAGTACTTC. It codes for CASRGQGGSYEQYF.

The gene calls are TRBV6-5 and TRBJ2-6; possibly TRBD1 for D (6 bases). Germline CDR1 MNHEY, CDR2 SVGAGI. This CDR3 comprises 13 residues. V lost 9 bases and J lost 1, with 7 bases in between. The CDR3 DNA reads TGTGCCAGTCAGGGGTCTGGGGCCAACGTCCTGACTTTC. Residues: CASQGSGANVLTF.

The chain joins TRBV27 to TRBJ2-1; 12 bases agree with TRBD1. Germline V CDR1 and CDR2: MNHEY, SMNVEV (reference sequence). The CDR3 is made up of 15 amino acids. J was trimmed by 7 bases and V by 5 bases; bases with no gene match: 6. The CDR3 sequence is CASSPGTGGNNEQFF. For the CDR3, the DNA is TGTGCCAGCAGTCCCGGGACAGGGGGCAATAATGAGCAGTTCTTC.

This chain joins TRBV15 and TRBJ2-1; 7 positions match TRBD2. Germline values: CDR1 LNHNV, CDR2 YYDKDF (reference sequence). This CDR3 region has 18 residues. Trimming removed 0 bases from V and 2 bases from J; junction bases left unmatched: 10. The CDR3 region is CATSREWTRGDAYNEQFF. The CDR3 nucleotides are TGTGCCACCAGCAGAGAATGGACTAGGGGAGACGCCTACAATGAGCAGTTCTTC.

The rearrangement uses TRBV21-1 and TRBJ2-5; whether TRBD1, the table's D call, matches the DNA was not checked. TRBV21-1 is noted as a pseudogene. The CDR3 is 15 residues long. In DNA form, the CDR3 reads TGTGCCAGCACGGCCCCGGGGACAGGGGAAGAGACCCAGTACTTC. Translation: CASTAPGTGEETQYF.

The chain employs TRBV5-5 and TRBJ1-1; D may be TRBD1 (6 bases). Trimming took off 5 bases at V and 6 bases at J, with 17 bases between the two ends. This CDR3 spans 14 amino acids. Germline lookup yields CDR1 SGHKS and CDR2 YYEKEE (reference sequence). CDR3 residues: CASSPTGTFAEAFF. The CDR3 coding sequence is TGTGCCAGCAGTCCCACCGGGACATTCGCTGAAGCTTTCTTT.

The V gene is TRBV9, the J gene TRBJ2-1, with 9 bases that match TRBD1. The CDR3 extends over 14 amino acids. Germline CDR1 and CDR2: SGDLS and YYNGEE. Trimming took 3 bases from V and 8 from J; bases not matched to a gene: 6. The CDR3 region is CASSAGQGIDEQFF. CDR3 DNA sequence: TGTGCCAGCAGCGCGGGACAGGGCATCGATGAGCAGTTCTTC.

The chain recombines TRBV6-6 with TRBJ2-7; 7 nucleotides match TRBD1. This CDR3 is built from 15 residues. CDR1 is MNHNY and CDR2 is SVGAGI in the germline V gene (reference sequence). Trimming at V came to 7 bases and at J to 0 bases, leaving 9 bases not matched to a gene. Here the CDR3 reads CASKGAVGFSYEQYF. As DNA, the CDR3 is TGTGCCAGCAAGGGGGCAGTCGGATTCTCCTACGAGCAGTACTTC.

V gene TRBV7-9 combines with J gene TRBJ2-5, with 15 bases matching TRBD2. The CDR3 loop spans 17 amino acids. From germline, CDR1 is SEHNR and CDR2 FQNEAQ (reference sequence). J lost 0 bases, V lost 4 bases, and 3 bases had no gene match. CDR3: CASSSGTSGGYQETQYF. CDR3 sequence (DNA): TGTGCCAGCAGCTCCGGGACTAGCGGGGGGTACCAAGAGACCCAGTACTTC.

V usage is TRBV7-8 and J usage is TRBJ1-2, with TRBD1 matching 8 bases. This CDR3 comprises 15 residues. Per germline, CDR1 SGHVS and CDR2 FQNEAQ. V lost 5 bases and J lost 8; bases outside the gene matches: 13. The CDR3 DNA sequence: TGTGCCAGCAGCGTCATGGGACAGGCCGACGGGGGCTACACCTTC. It codes for CASSVMGQADGGYTF.

The V call is TRBV9, the J call TRBJ2-3; a weak D match, TRBD2 (6 bases). The CDR3 has 14 residues. V dropped 7 bases and J dropped 3 bases, with 15 bases sitting between them. Per the germline V gene, CDR1 is SGDLS and CDR2 is YYNGEE. The CDR3 protein is CASGSGGRTDTQYF. The CDR3 region has the DNA TGTGCCAGCGGATCTGGGGGGAGGACAGATACGCAGTATTTT.

The chain recombines TRBV4-2 with TRBJ2-7, with 7 bases that match TRBD1. Germline V gene lookup returns CDR1 LGHNA and CDR2 YNFKEQ. The CDR3 sequence is 16 residues long. Trimming removed 0 bases from V and 4 bases from J; junction bases left unmatched: 9. The CDR3 nucleotides read TGTGCCAGCAGCCAAGATCTGACAGGGAGTAAATACGAGCAGTACTTC. This gives the protein CASSQDLTGSKYEQYF.

The CDR3 coding sequence is TGCGCCAGCAGCCAAGTAGTTCGGTCGACAGGGAGAGGTTACGAGCAGTACTTC. This encodes CASSQVVRSTGRGYEQYF. The V gene is TRBV4-1, the J gene TRBJ2-7; 7 bases agree with TRBD1. The V segment lost 1 base and the J segment 4 bases; nucleotides outside the gene matches: 16. The germline V gene has CDR1 MGHRA and CDR2 YSYEKL. The CDR3 has 18 residues.

The chain joins TRBV7-9 to TRBJ2-7; no definite D call. Germline CDR1 and CDR2: SEHNR and FQNEAQ (reference sequence). CDR3 length: 13 amino acids. V was trimmed by 1 base and J by 6 bases, leaving 10 bases between them. The CDR3 sequence: CASSLVDGGEQYF. The CDR3 DNA follows: TGTGCCAGCAGCTTAGTAGACGGCGGCGAGCAGTACTTC. The variable domain in full, completed from reference TRBV7-9 and TRBJ2-7, reads DTGVSQNPRHKITKRGQNVTFRCDPISEHNRLYWYRQTLGQGPEFLTYFQNEAQLEKSRLLSDRFSAERPKGSFSTLEIQRTEQGDSAMYLCASSLVDGGEQYFGPGTRLTVT.

The chain uses TRBV11-1 and TRBJ1-6; 7 positions agree with TRBD1. CDR3 length equals 12 residues. Germline V gives CDR1 SGHAT, CDR2 FQDESV (reference sequence). The V segment lost 4 bases and the J segment 14 bases; nucleotides outside the gene matches: 5. The DNA of the CDR3 is TGTGCCAGCAGCTACTTAACAGGGGCCCTCCACTTT. Its protein product is CASSYLTGALHF.

The chain couples TRBV5-6 to TRBJ1-2; no clear D gene. Germline CDR1 and CDR2: SGHDT and YYEEEE. The length of the CDR3 is 15 residues. V was shortened by 5 bases and J by 2 bases, with 16 bases between the two germline ends. The CDR3: CASSPAEGGNYGYTF. DNA of the CDR3: TGTGCCAGCAGTCCGGCGGAGGGCGGGAACTATGGCTACACCTTC.

V is TRBV12-5 and J is TRBJ2-7; D is perhaps TRBD2 (5 bases). The germline V and J ends were trimmed by 2 bases and 4 bases, with 9 bases remaining between them. The CDR3 totals 13 residues. Germline V CDR1 and CDR2: LGHNT, FRNRAP. The CDR3 sequence is CASGLTTGYEQYF. The CDR3 nucleotides read TGTGCTAGTGGTTTGACGACGGGATACGAGCAGTACTTC.

This clone appeared once. Other DNA sequences in the same sample also yield this CDR3. This sequence joins TRBV7-8 and TRBJ2-2, with a possible D match to TRBD1 (5 bases). Per germline, CDR1 SGHVS and CDR2 FQNEAQ. Trimming pared 9 bases from V and 5 bases from J, leaving 13 bases between. This CDR3 is 13 amino acids long. The CDR3 reads CASQPGITGELFF. CDR3 DNA: TGTGCCAGTCAGCCAGGGATTACCGGGGAGCTGTTTTTT.

This chain uses TRBV7-2 with TRBJ2-3; 12 bases fit TRBD2. The J segment lost 5 bases and the V segment lost 1 base, leaving 1 base of the junction unmatched. CDR1 and CDR2 (germline): SGHTA, FQGNSA. This CDR3 has 15 residues. For the CDR3, the DNA is TGTGCCAGCAGCTTAGGGACTAGCGGGATAGATACGCAGTATTTT. Its protein product is CASSLGTSGIDTQYF.

This chain connects TRBV15 to TRBJ1-2; D is perhaps TRBD1 (5 bases). V lost 0 bases, J lost 5 bases, and 10 bases lay in between. The CDR3 length is 14 residues. Germline V gives CDR1 LNHNV, CDR2 YYDKDF (reference sequence). CDR3 region: CATSRDKGRYGYTF. The CDR3 nucleotides are TGTGCCACCAGCAGAGACAAGGGGCGATATGGCTACACCTTC.

The gene calls are TRBV7-8 and TRBJ1-1; TRBD1 matches at 7 bases. This CDR3 is built from 15 residues. Trimming cost V 1 base and J 2 bases; bases outside gene matches: 4. Germline loops: CDR1 SGHVS, CDR2 FQNEAQ. CDR3 bases: TGTGCCAGCAGCTTAGGGACAGGACTCAACACTGAAGCTTTCTTT. Translation gives CASSLGTGLNTEAFF.

The rearrangement links TRBV9 to TRBJ2-7; possibly TRBD2 for D (5 bases). Trimming pared 4 bases from V and 4 bases from J, leaving 9 bases between. CDR1 is SGDLS, CDR2 YYNGEE, per germline. This CDR3 is 12 amino acids long. The CDR3 loop is CASSPTGYEQYF. The DNA for the CDR3 is TGTGCCAGCAGCCCCACGGGGTACGAGCAGTACTTC.

The V call is TRBV4-1, the J call TRBJ2-3, with D possibly TRBD2 on 5 matching bases. Trimming took off 0 bases at V and 3 bases at J, with 7 bases between the two ends. Germline CDR1 MGHRA, CDR2 YSYEKL. CDR3 size: 14 residues. CDR3 DNA sequence: TGCGCCAGCAGCCAAGAGCCGGGAACAGATACGCAGTATTTT. This codes for CASSQEPGTDTQYF.